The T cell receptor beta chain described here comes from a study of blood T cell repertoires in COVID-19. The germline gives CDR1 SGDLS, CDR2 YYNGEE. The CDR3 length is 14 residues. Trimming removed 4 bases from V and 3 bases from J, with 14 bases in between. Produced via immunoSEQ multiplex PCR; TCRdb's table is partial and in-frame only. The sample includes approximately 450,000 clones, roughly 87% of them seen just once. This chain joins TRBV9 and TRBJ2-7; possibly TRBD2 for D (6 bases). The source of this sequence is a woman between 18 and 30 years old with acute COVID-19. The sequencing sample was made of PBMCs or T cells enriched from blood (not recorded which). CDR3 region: CASSPPGEFYEQYF. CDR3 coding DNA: TGTGCCAGCAGCCCCCCGGGAGAGTTCTACGAGCAGTACTTC.